The clone carrying this T cell receptor beta chain showed up just a few times. Its antigen is undetermined. The data derive from a study of response to subunit inactivated influenza vaccine. Study-level points and caveats: There was a suggestion from the authors that each seasonal influenza vaccination recruits few new T cells.

This CDR3 is built from 14 residues. V was shortened by 5 bases and J by 2 bases, with 10 bases between the two germline ends. Germline-derived CDR1 and CDR2 are KGHSH and LQKENI. One entry per CDR3 protein, called by TCRdb with MiXCR from the RT-PCR reads. The sample comprises almost 600,000 distinct CDR3 sequences, 12% to 15% of which are singletons, and 11% rests with the top ten. The receptor was isolated from a man aged 50 to 59 who received an inactivated influenza vaccine. Sequenced material: PBMCs from blood, taken 11 to 12 days after vaccination. The chain joins TRBV18 to TRBJ2-1; D call uncertain. The CDR3 nucleotides are TGTGCCAGCTCAGAGAGCGAGACCTACAATGAGCAGTTCTTC. It yields the protein CASSESETYNEQFF.